This T cell receptor (beta chain) originates from a study of CD8 T cells in ankylosing spondylitis. Construction of TCR beta libraries was performed using quantitative 5'-RACE with molecular barcodes. TCRdb passed the 5' RACE reads through MiXCR, listing each CDR3 protein once. The data hold fewer than 650,000 distinct CDR3 sequences, with more than 9.5% observed a single time. CDR3 length equals 14 residues. The V gene lost 4 bases and the J gene lost 7 bases, with 11 bases spanning the gap. The V gene's germline CDR1 is MNHEY and CDR2 SVGAGI. This clonotype was picked up a small number of times. Antigen specificity is unknown. Regarding the study as a whole: Apparently characteristic of ankylosing spondylitis blood was a TCR beta motif (eight highly homologous variants). Clones linked with disease were CD8+ and fairly uncommon in the peripheral blood. Matched ankylosing spondylitis synovial fluid reportedly contained a significantly enriched population of disease-linked clones.

The rearrangement joins TRBV6-5 to TRBJ1-6; D gene unclear. Sequenced sample: blood, either unsorted or a sorted T cell fraction (not recorded which). This TCR was sampled from a male donor with ankylosing spondylitis. CDR3 nucleotide sequence: TGTGCCAGCAGTTTGGACGGGAGGAATTCACCCCTCCACTTT. As protein: CASSLDGRNSPLHF.